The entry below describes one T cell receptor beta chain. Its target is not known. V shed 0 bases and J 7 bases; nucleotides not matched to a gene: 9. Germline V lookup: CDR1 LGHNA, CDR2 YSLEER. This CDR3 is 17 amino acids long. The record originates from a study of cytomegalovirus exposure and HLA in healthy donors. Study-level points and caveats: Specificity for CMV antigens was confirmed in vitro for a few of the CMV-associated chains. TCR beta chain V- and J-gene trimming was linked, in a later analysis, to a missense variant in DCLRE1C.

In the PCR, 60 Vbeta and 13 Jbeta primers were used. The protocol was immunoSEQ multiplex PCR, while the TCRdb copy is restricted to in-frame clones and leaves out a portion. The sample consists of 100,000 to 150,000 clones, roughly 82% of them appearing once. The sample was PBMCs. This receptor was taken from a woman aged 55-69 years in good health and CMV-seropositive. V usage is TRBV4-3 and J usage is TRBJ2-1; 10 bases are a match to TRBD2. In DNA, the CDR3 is TGCGCCAGCAGCCAAGATCACGGACTAGCGGATCTTAATGAGCAGTTCTTC. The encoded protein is CASSQDHGLADLNEQFF.